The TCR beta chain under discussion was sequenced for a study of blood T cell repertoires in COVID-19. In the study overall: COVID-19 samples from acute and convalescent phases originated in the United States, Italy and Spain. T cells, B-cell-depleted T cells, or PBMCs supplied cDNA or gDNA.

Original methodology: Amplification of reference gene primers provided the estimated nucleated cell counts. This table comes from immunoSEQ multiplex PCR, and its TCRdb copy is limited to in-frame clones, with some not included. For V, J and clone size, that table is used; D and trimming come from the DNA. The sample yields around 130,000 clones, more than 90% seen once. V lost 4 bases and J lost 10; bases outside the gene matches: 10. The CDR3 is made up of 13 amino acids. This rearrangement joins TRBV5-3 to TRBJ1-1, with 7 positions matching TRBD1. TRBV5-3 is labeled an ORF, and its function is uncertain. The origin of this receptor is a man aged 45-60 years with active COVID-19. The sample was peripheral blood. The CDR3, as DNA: TGTGCCAGAAGCGGAGGGACAGCCCCCCGAGCTTTCTTT. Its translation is CARSGGTAPRAFF.